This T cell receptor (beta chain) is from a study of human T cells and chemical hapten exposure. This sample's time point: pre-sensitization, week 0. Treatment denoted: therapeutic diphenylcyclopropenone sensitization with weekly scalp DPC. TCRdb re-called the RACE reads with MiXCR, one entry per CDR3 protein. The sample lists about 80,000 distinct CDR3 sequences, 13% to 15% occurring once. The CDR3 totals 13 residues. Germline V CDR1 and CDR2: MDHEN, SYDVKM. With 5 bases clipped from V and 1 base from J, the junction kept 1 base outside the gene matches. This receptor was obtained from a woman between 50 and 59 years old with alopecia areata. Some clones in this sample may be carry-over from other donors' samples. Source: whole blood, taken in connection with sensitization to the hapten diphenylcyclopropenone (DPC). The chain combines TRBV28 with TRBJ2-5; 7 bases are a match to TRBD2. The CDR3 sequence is CASSIAGQETQYF. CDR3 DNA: TGTGCCAGCAGTATAGCGGGCCAAGAGACCCAGTACTTC.